These T cell receptor beta chains were read from a single sample in a study of T cell responses to AZD1222 COVID-19 vaccine. Some clones are missing from TCRdb's copy, which holds only in-frame ones; the method was immunoSEQ multiplex PCR. Altogether more than 75,000 clones are present, more than 70% being singletons, with the ten largest covering 6.5% to 8.5%. The sample was peripheral blood, taken 28 days after the second AZD1222 dose. These receptor sequences come from an adult who received the AZD1222 COVID-19 vaccine. The CDR3 runs from the conserved cysteine through the conserved F or W. The order of the fields is clone size, V gene, J gene, D gene, CDR3 DNA, CDR3 protein. The D gene is left open where the match is weak. Clone size is given for some rows only: seen once, a few or many times, or a class if the clone is expanded.

clone_size: once; v_call: TRBV18; j_call: TRBJ1-4; d_call: NA; cdr3_nt: TGTGCCAGCTCACCGAGGGCTGATAATGAAAAACTGTTTTTT; cdr3_aa: CASSPRADNEKLFF
clone_size: NA; v_call: TRBV4-2; j_call: TRBJ2-7; d_call: TRBD2; cdr3_nt: TGTGCCAGCAGCCAGGTTAGCGGGACGGTCTACGAGCAGTACTTC; cdr3_aa: CASSQVSGTVYEQYF
clone_size: NA; v_call: TRBV6-5; j_call: TRBJ1-2; d_call: NA; cdr3_nt: TGTGCCAGCAGCTACGGGACGTCTGGCTACACCTTC; cdr3_aa: CASSYGTSGYTF
clone_size: NA; v_call: TRBV27; j_call: TRBJ1-3; d_call: NA; cdr3_nt: TGTGCCAGCAGTTCAGCAGGGAGCACCATATATTTT; cdr3_aa: CASSSAGSTIYF
clone_size: medium-sized; v_call: TRBV5-4; j_call: TRBJ2-7; d_call: NA; cdr3_nt: TGTGCCAGCAGCCAAGGGACCTCCTACGAGCAGTACTTC; cdr3_aa: CASSQGTSYEQYF
clone_size: NA; v_call: TRBV28; j_call: TRBJ1-2; d_call: NA; cdr3_nt: TGTGCCAGCAGCTCCGGGACCCGGGGCGGCTACACCTTC; cdr3_aa: CASSSGTRGGYTF
clone_size: medium-sized; v_call: TRBV6-4; j_call: TRBJ2-1; d_call: NA; cdr3_nt: TGTGCCAGCAGTGACGGAGCCTACAATGAGCAGTTCTTC; cdr3_aa: CASSDGAYNEQFF
clone_size: NA; v_call: TRBV6-1; j_call: TRBJ1-1; d_call: TRBD1; cdr3_nt: TGTGCCAGCAGTGAAAGGGGCCGGGGACAGGGGGCTGAAGCTTTCTTT; cdr3_aa: CASSERGRGQGAEAFF
clone_size: NA; v_call: TRBV24-1; j_call: TRBJ1-1; d_call: NA; cdr3_nt: TGTGCCACCAAGGGAATGAACACTGAAGCTTTCTTT; cdr3_aa: CATKGMNTEAFF
clone_size: NA; v_call: TRBV19; j_call: TRBJ2-1; d_call: NA; cdr3_nt: TGTGCCAGTAGTAAGGGCGGGTCCTACAATGAGCAGTTCTTC; cdr3_aa: CASSKGGSYNEQFF
clone_size: NA; v_call: TRBV28; j_call: TRBJ2-7; d_call: NA; cdr3_nt: TGTGCCAGCAGTTTATCAGCAGGGTGGTACGAGCAGTACTTC; cdr3_aa: CASSLSAGWYEQYF
clone_size: NA; v_call: TRBV29-1; j_call: TRBJ2-5; d_call: NA; cdr3_nt: TGCAGCGTTGATCTTATGGGGGAGGAGACCCAGTACTTC; cdr3_aa: CSVDLMGEETQYF
clone_size: NA; v_call: TRBV11-2; j_call: TRBJ1-3; d_call: TRBD1; cdr3_nt: TGTGCCAGCAGCCCCAGGTCAAGAAGAGGGACAGCTGGAAACACCATATATTTT; cdr3_aa: CASSPRSRRGTAGNTIYF
clone_size: once; v_call: TRBV29-1; j_call: TRBJ1-4; d_call: NA; cdr3_nt: TGCAGCGGTGGGGTGGGTGGAAAACTGTTTTTT; cdr3_aa: CSGGVGGKLFF
clone_size: NA; v_call: TRBV10-3; j_call: TRBJ1-1; d_call: TRBD1; cdr3_nt: TGTGCCATCAGTGGGGGGGGGACAGGGAAAGCTTTCTTT; cdr3_aa: CAISGGGTGKAFF
clone_size: NA; v_call: TRBV19; j_call: TRBJ1-1; d_call: NA; cdr3_nt: TGTGCCAGTATCTTCTCCACGGGGTCTGAAGCTTTCTTT; cdr3_aa: CASIFSTGSEAFF
clone_size: NA; v_call: TRBV7-9; j_call: TRBJ2-3; d_call: NA; cdr3_nt: TGTGCCAGCAGCTTGCTAGGCACAGATACGCAGTATTTT; cdr3_aa: CASSLLGTDTQYF
clone_size: NA; v_call: TRBV5-1; j_call: TRBJ1-4; d_call: NA; cdr3_nt: TGCGCCAGCAGCTCTTCGGGGACCAGTAATGAAAAACTGTTTTTT; cdr3_aa: CASSSSGTSNEKLFF